The source of this T cell receptor beta chain is a study of blood T cells in healthy people across ages (dated by TCRdb to 2015 to 2017). For context, the study as a whole: Template switching captured roughly one uniquely barcoded TCR beta cDNA molecule per two T cells in model experiments. The study measured age-related changes in TCR beta repertoire diversity using deep sequencing normalized with unique cDNA molecular identifiers. Donors were grouped into four age groups: young (average 16 years), middle-aged (under 40), aged (62) and long-lived (about 90). Two additional independent replicas of 1 million unique cDNA reads from the same blood draw were analyzed for two donors (one aged 18 to 30 and one aged 80 or older).

The donors were a few dozen Caucasian individuals from Russia, aged roughly 6 to 90 years, who were systemically healthy. Each donor gave ten milliliters of peripheral blood, collected into EDTA-treated Vacutainer tubes. Ficoll-Paque density-gradient centrifugation was used to isolate PBMCs, with at least 6.5 million per sample. Trizol reagent was used to extract total RNA from the PBMCs, yielding at least 5 micrograms per sample. For every donor, an aliquot of PBMCs went through flow cytometry to measure the percentages of naive CD45RAhigh/CD27high T cells. Overall study results and their limits: The CMV infection status of donors was not known, potentially confounding age-related changes in expanded clonotypes. Because profiling used bulk unsorted PBMCs, naive and antigen-experienced compartments could not be compared conclusively. Compared with the aged group, the long-lived group had more naive CD4+ T cells, fewer expanded clones and increased TCR diversity, suggesting age selection. There was a strong correlation between observed TCR beta diversity and the percentage of naive T cells measured by flow cytometry. Total diversity estimates from one million sequenced T cells were considered lower bounds and underestimates. Observed TCR beta diversity per million T cells fell roughly linearly with age, and a significant reduction was already apparent by age approximately 40.

This clonotype was counted only a few times. Its antigen is not yet known. No base quality information exists; no much larger clone differs at one position. Measured from the cysteine to the phenylalanine, the CDR3 is 14 residues long. The CDR3 DNA has 42 bases and is translated from base 1. The V and J ends are trimmed by 5 bases and 8 bases, leaving 16 bases between them. CDR1 and CDR2, per the germline V gene, are SGHTA and FQGNSA. The library was built by means of 5' RACE. The run used an Illumina HiSeq 2500. A second PCR of roughly 7 to 11 cycles was performed with a sample-barcoded 5' primer and a J-beta primer mix. Each TCR beta cDNA molecule received a unique molecular identifier from a template-switch 5' adaptor carrying 12 random nucleotides. At least 3 million CDR3-containing paired-end reads were obtained from each sample. First-strand cDNA synthesis was performed from all RNA using the Mint cDNA synthesis kit, with priming by a TRBC-specific oligonucleotide. Following uracil-DNA glycosylase treatment, all cDNA underwent a first 18-cycle PCR with the universal primers M1SS and BC2_uni_R. The study's own analysis went as follows. For normalization, 1 million high-quality reads, each with a distinct molecular identifier, were randomly selected from each sample. Reads with shared molecular identifiers were discarded instead of being binned into consensus sequences. MiTCR, with a Q25 quality threshold and the strictest error-elimination algorithm, was used for CDR3 identification, clonotype clustering and error correction. A nonparametric unseen species model with Euler transformation was used to estimate a lower bound on total TCR beta diversity. In-frame beta chains were kept once TCRdb had trimmed the public reads at Q25 with fastp and called clones with MiXCR. Entries that share a CDR3 protein sequence are merged under the most common genes and DNA. The V and J calls and clone size come from TCRdb's table, not from the authors' own analysis. A total of 600,000 to 1,000,000 distinct CDR3 sequences appear in this sample, around a quarter of them only once. The top ten constitute 3% to 4.5% of the sample.

These sequences were also reported in another study, on T cells of mothers and their children. From the second report: Nine systemically healthy Caucasian individuals served as donors, namely three mothers together with their six children. cDNA synthesis used all of the extracted RNA, with roughly 1.6 ug of RNA in each 15 ul reaction. In the second PCR, the M1S primer introduced both the sample barcodes and 2-4 random nucleotides. More than 8 million TCR beta CDR3 reads were obtained from each mother, and some 3.3 million reads were obtained from each child. Thymic selection similarly shapes TCR recombination output in related and unrelated pairs, with minor effect from inherited differences. Normalized repertoire overlap was always found to be slightly, but never significantly, higher in related mother-child pairs than in unrelated mother-child pairs. No persistent microchimeric T cell clones were found, with a detection sensitivity of roughly 99 clones per million clonotypes. In the study, deep NGS was used to compare the TCR beta repertoires of mothers and children, and features distinguishing related mother-child pairs from unrelated individuals were sought. The mean age was around 40 +/- 4 years for the mothers and approximately 11 +/- 4 years for the children. After adapters were ligated using NEBNext reagents, the libraries underwent 100+100 nt paired-end sequencing on an Illumina HiSeq 2000. Mother and child libraries were prepared a month apart and sequenced in separate runs to prevent cross-contamination. Each donor had between roughly 450,000 and 2,100,000 distinct TCR beta clonotypes identified. Naive TCR beta clonotypes were estimated from low-frequency clonotypes matched to each donor's FACS-determined naive share, without sorting.

This receptor chain uses TRBV7-2 and TRBJ2-1; a confident D gene designation cannot be given. This receptor was obtained from a boy aged 5-17 years in good health. Sequencing used blood. For the CDR3, the sequence is CASSPLFRVDEQFF. The DNA sequence is TGTGCCAGCAGCCCCCTCTTTAGGGTCGATGAGCAGTTCTTC.